These 7 T cell receptor beta chains share one sample of origin, sequenced in a study of control samples from healthy donors and cancer patients. Assay used: immunoSEQ multiplex PCR; TCRdb lists only in-frame clones, some missing. Seen here are 20,000 to 30,000 clones, approximately 78% observed once, and the top ten hold 20% to 25%. Sequenced input: PBMCs. Every receptor here comes from a man aged 60 to 75 with colorectal cancer.

The rearrangement joins TRBV28 to TRBJ2-3; D might be TRBD1 or TRBD2, each matching 5 bases. The CDR3 spans 15 residues. V lost 6 bases, J lost 3 bases, and 16 bases lay in between. Germline V gene sequence: CDR1 MDHEN, CDR2 SYDVKM. The CDR3 here is CASRHKTGTTDTQYF. The CDR3 DNA is TGTGCCAGCAGACACAAAACCGGGACGACAGATACGCAGTATTTT. The whole variable domain, remainder taken from reference TRBV28 and TRBJ2-3, is DVKVTQSSRYLVKRTGEKVFLECVQDMDHENMFWYRQDPGLGLRLIYFSYDVKMKEKGDIPEGYSVSREKKERFSLILESASTNQTSMYLCASRHKTGTTDTQYFGPGTRLTVL.

Written as DNA, the CDR3 is TGTGCCAGCAGTTACTCACTAGCGGGGGCTCTCTACGAGCAGTACTTC. Protein: CASSYSLAGALYEQYF. The J gene is TRBJ2-7, the V gene TRBV6-5; 11 bases align to TRBD2. V shed 0 bases, J shed 3 bases, and the junction held 4 bases outside the gene matches. Germline V gene data show CDR1 as MNHEY and CDR2 as SVGAGI. This CDR3 has 16 amino acids.

The sample holds a few counts of this clone. The chain uses TRBV20-1 and TRBJ2-1; TRBD1 or TRBD2 may be the D gene (5 bases each). V lost 3 bases, J lost 10 bases, and 19 bases lay in between. The CDR3 has 14 amino acids. CDR1 and CDR2 from the germline V gene are DFQATT and SNEGSKA (reference sequence). In nucleotides, the CDR3 is TGCAGTGCTAGTGAGGGGTCAACGACGGGGGAGCAGTTCTTC. Translated, it gives CSASEGSTTGEQFF.

The V gene is TRBV7-2, the J gene TRBJ2-2; no definite D call. The CDR3 loop spans 12 amino acids. Germline loops: CDR1 SGHTA, CDR2 FQGNSA. V was pared by 5 bases and J by 5 bases, with 6 bases between. CDR3 residues: CASSPQTGELFF. Here the CDR3 DNA reads TGTGCCAGCAGCCCACAGACCGGGGAGCTGTTTTTT.

This clone has just one count. This chain links TRBV30 with TRBJ1-2, with 9 bases aligning to TRBD1. The CDR3 loop spans 14 amino acids. The germline V gene encodes CDR1 GTSNPN and CDR2 SVGIG (reference sequence). The ends lost 3 bases at V and 2 bases at J; junction bases unmatched: 4. CDR3 sequence (DNA): TGTGCCTGGAGGGGGACAGGGAAAAACTATGGCTACACCTTC. Its protein product is CAWRGTGKNYGYTF.

The chain recombines TRBV2 with TRBJ1-1; 7 nucleotides align to TRBD1. The CDR3 is 14 amino acids. Unmatched junction bases numbered 9, after V lost 6 bases and J lost 5 bases. From germline, CDR1 is SNHLY and CDR2 FYNNEI. CDR3 bases: TGTGCCAGCAGCGCCACAGGGGCCCAGACTGAAGCTTTCTTT. Its translation: CASSATGAQTEAFF.

The chain recombines TRBV18 with TRBJ2-7; TRBD2 matches 10 bases. The CDR3 contains 16 residues. The J segment lost 4 bases and the V segment lost 4 bases, leaving 10 bases of the junction unmatched. CDR1 and CDR2 from the germline V gene are KGHSH and LQKENI. Here the CDR3 DNA reads TGTGCCAGCTCACGACAGCGGGGGGGGACCCTTTACGAGCAGTACTTC. It encodes CASSRQRGGTLYEQYF. The variable domain in full, completed from reference TRBV18 and TRBJ2-7, reads NAGVMQNPRHLVRRRGQEARLRCSPMKGHSHVYWYRQLPEEGLKFMVYLQKENIIDESGMPKERFSAEFPKEGPSILRIQQVVRGDSAAYFCASSRQRGGTLYEQYFGPGTRLTVT.